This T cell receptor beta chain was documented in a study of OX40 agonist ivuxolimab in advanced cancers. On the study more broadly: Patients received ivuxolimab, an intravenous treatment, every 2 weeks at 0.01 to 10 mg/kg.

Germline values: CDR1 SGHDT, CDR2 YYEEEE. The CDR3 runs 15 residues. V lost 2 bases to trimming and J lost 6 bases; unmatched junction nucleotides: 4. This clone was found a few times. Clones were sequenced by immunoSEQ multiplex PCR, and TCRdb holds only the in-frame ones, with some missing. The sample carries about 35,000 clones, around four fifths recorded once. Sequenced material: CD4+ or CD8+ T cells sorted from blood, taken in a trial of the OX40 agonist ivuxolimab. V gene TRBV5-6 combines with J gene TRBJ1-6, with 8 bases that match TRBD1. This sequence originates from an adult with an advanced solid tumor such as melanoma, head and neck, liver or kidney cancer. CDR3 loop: CASSLVGQGNSPLHF. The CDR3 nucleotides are TGTGCCAGCAGCTTAGTAGGACAGGGTAATTCACCCCTCCACTTT.